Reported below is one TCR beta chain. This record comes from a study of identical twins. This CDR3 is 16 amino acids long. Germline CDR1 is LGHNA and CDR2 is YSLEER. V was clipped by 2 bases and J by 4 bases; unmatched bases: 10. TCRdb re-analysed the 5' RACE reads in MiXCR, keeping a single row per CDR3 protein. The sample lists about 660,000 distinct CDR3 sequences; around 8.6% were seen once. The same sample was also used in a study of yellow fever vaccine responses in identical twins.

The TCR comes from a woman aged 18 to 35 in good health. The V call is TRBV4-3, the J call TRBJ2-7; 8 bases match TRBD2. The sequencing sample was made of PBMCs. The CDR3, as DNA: TGCGCCAGCAGCCAATCCGGGACTAGGAAAGAATACGAGCAGTACTTC. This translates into CASSQSGTRKEYEQYF.